The 11 T cell receptor beta chains in this list originate from one sample, sequenced in a study of shared clonotypes between healthy human individuals. Assay used: immunoSEQ multiplex PCR; TCRdb lists only in-frame clones, some missing. The sample includes about 2 million clones, about 95% of them seen just once. The naive CD8 subset, CD45RO-negative cells positively selected for CCR7, excluded terminally differentiated effector memory CD45RA+ cells. Sequencing was carried out using naive CD8+ T cells sorted from blood. The receptors derive from a man aged 18 to 30 in good health.

In regard to this clone: One end of the junction fails to match germline, which may point to a read error. J is TRBJ2-7 and V is TRBV7-7, with 10 bases lining up with TRBD2. The germline V gene encodes CDR1 SSHAT and CDR2 FNYEAQ (reference sequence). The CDR3 extends over 15 amino acids. CDR3 sequence reads: CASSPGLAATYEQYF. CDR3 DNA sequence: TGTGCTAGCAGTCCAGGACTAGCGGCAACCTACGAGCAGTACTTC.

With respect to this clone: Other nucleotide sequences from this sample produce the same CDR3. The V gene is TRBV7-6, the J gene TRBJ2-7; 7 bases map to TRBD1. Trimming cost V 2 bases and J 3 bases; bases outside gene matches: 1. The CDR3 is made up of 13 amino acids. Germline-derived CDR1 and CDR2 are SGHVS and FNYEAQ. The CDR3 protein is CASSLRQGYEQYF. In DNA, the CDR3 is TGTGCCAGCAGCTTAAGACAGGGCTACGAGCAGTACTTC.

This chain uses TRBV4-1 with TRBJ1-4, with D possibly TRBD1 on 5 matching bases. Germline CDR1 and CDR2: MGHRA and YSYEKL. V was pared by 7 bases and J by 0 bases, with 9 bases between. The CDR3 extends over 14 amino acids. CDR3 region: CASTPGATNEKLFF. Written as DNA, the CDR3 is TGCGCCAGCACCCCGGGGGCAACTAATGAAAAACTGTTTTTT.

The rearrangement links TRBV29-1 to TRBJ1-2; 7 nucleotides agree with TRBD1. The CDR3 has 13 residues. Germline V gene sequence: CDR1 SQVTM, CDR2 ANQGSEA. Trimming at V came to 3 bases and at J to 4 bases, leaving 5 bases not matched to a gene. The CDR3 nucleotides are TGCAGCGTTGAGGAGGGGGCCGCCTATGGCTACACCTTC. Protein: CSVEEGAAYGYTF.

The V and J genes are TRBV4-1 and TRBJ2-1, with a possible D match to TRBD2 (5 bases). Germline CDR1 reads MGHRA; CDR2 reads YSYEKL. The V gene lost 3 bases and the J gene lost 4 bases, with 16 bases spanning the gap. The CDR3 sequence is 16 residues long. The CDR3 region is CASSHLGNDPYNEQFF. The CDR3 coding sequence is TGCGCCAGCAGCCATCTCGGGAATGACCCATACAATGAGCAGTTCTTC.

The V call is TRBV27, the J call TRBJ1-2; D is undetermined. There are 14 residues in the CDR3. V lost 5 bases and J 5 bases, leaving 15 bases between the germline ends. Germline CDR1 reads MNHEY; CDR2 reads SMNVEV (reference sequence). CDR3 sequence (DNA): TGTGCCAGCAGTGCGTCGGGTAGTGGTTATGGCTACACCTTC. Translated: CASSASGSGYGYTF.

The gene calls are TRBV9 and TRBJ2-2; 13 nucleotides match TRBD2. Germline CDR1 SGDLS, CDR2 YYNGEE. J gave up 7 bases and V 2 bases, and 5 bases lay outside the gene matches. CDR3 size: 16 residues. The CDR3: CASSVWTSGRSGELFF. The CDR3, as DNA: TGTGCCAGCAGCGTTTGGACTAGCGGGAGAAGCGGGGAGCTGTTTTTT.

The genes are TRBV10-2 and TRBJ1-5, with D uncertain. Per the germline V gene, CDR1 is WSHSY and CDR2 is SAAADI. The V and J ends lost 6 bases and 0 bases respectively, with 6 bases between them. CDR3 size: 13 residues. CDR3 amino acids: CASREGSNQPQHF. The DNA of the CDR3 is TGCGCCAGCAGGGAGGGTAGCAATCAGCCCCAGCATTTT.

The chain combines TRBV7-9 with TRBJ2-1, with D perhaps being TRBD1 or TRBD2 (5 bases each). V shed 3 bases and J shed 0 bases, with 12 bases lying between them. The CDR3 extends over 16 amino acids. Per germline, CDR1 SEHNR and CDR2 FQNEAQ (reference sequence). The CDR3 sequence is CASSFSLGDSYNEQFF. The DNA for the CDR3 is TGTGCCAGCAGCTTTTCCCTGGGGGACTCCTACAATGAGCAGTTCTTC.

The CDR3 region is CASSLDDGAYEQYF. The CDR3 DNA is TGCGCCAGCAGCTTGGATGATGGGGCCTACGAGCAGTACTTC. The chain is built from TRBV5-1 and TRBJ2-7; D gene ambiguous. V lost 0 bases and J 2 bases, leaving 9 bases between the germline ends. This CDR3 is 14 amino acids long. Per the germline V gene, CDR1 is SGHRS and CDR2 is YFSETQ.

The rearrangement joins TRBV7-2 to TRBJ2-3; no firm D call. Germline V CDR1 and CDR2: SGHTA, FQGNSA. The CDR3 spans 13 residues. The V end was cut by 3 bases, the J end by 2 bases, with 6 bases between. The CDR3 sequence is CASSLGPTDTQYF. The CDR3 coding sequence is TGTGCCAGCAGCTTGGGCCCCACAGATACGCAGTATTTT.